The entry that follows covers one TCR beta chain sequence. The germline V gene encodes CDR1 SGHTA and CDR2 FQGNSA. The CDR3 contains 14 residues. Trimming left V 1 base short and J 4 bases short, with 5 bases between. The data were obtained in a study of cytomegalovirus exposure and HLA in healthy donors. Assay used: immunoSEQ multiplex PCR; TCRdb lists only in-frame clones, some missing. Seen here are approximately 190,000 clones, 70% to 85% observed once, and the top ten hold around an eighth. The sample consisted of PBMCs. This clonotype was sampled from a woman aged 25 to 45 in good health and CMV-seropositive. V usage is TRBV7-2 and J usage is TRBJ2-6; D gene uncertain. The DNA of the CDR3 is TGTGCCAGCAGCTTAGAGCCCGGGGCCAACGTCCTGACTTTC. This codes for CASSLEPGANVLTF.